The 9 T cell receptor beta chains below all came from one sample that was sequenced in a study of control samples from healthy donors and cancer patients. Measured with immunoSEQ multiplex PCR; TCRdb has only the in-frame clones, and not every one. The sample lists 110,000 or so clones, approximately 90% occurring once. The sequenced sample consisted of blood. The receptors derive from a woman between 50 and 59 years old in good health.

V and J are TRBV7-2 and TRBJ2-1; 8 bases agree with TRBD1. The CDR3 extends over 16 amino acids. Germline-derived CDR1 and CDR2 are SGHTA and FQGNSA. After removal of 3 bases from V and 10 bases from J, the junction contained 14 bases not matched to a gene. The CDR3, as DNA: TGTGCCAGCAGCTTGGGGACAGGTTTTTTGTCAATGGAGCAGTTCTTC. It specifies CASSLGTGFLSMEQFF.

The rearrangement links TRBV12-5 to TRBJ1-1; D perhaps matches TRBD1 (6 bases). Trimming shortened V by 9 bases and J by 0 bases, and 17 bases separated the two germline ends. Germline V gene data show CDR1 as LGHNT and CDR2 as FRNRAP. This CDR3 region has 15 residues. CDR3 in amino acids: CASRSDRLMNTEAFF. The CDR3 region has the DNA TGTGCTAGCCGGTCGGACAGACTAATGAACACTGAAGCTTTCTTT.

In DNA form, the CDR3 reads TGCGCCAGCAGCTTGGACGTCTTAATTGGCGCGCGCCCGAAATACGAGCAGTACTTC. Translated, it gives CASSLDVLIGARPKYEQYF. The rearrangement uses TRBV5-1 and TRBJ2-7; no clear D. This CDR3 comprises 19 residues. The germline V gene has CDR1 SGHRS and CDR2 YFSETQ. V was cut by 0 bases and J by 4 bases, with 26 bases left in between. Using reference TRBV5-1 and TRBJ2-7 for the parts outside the CDR3, the full variable domain is KAGVTQTPRYLIKTRGQQVTLSCSPISGHRSVSWYQQTPGQGLQFLFEYFSETQRNKGNFPGRFSGRQFSNSRSEMNVSTLELGDSALYLCASSLDVLIGARPKYEQYFGPGTRLTVT.

V is TRBV7-3 and J is TRBJ2-1, with 11 positions matching TRBD1. With 3 bases clipped from V and 10 bases from J, the junction kept 5 bases outside the gene matches. The CDR3 is made up of 14 amino acids. Per the germline V gene, CDR1 is SGHTA and CDR2 is FQGTGA. The CDR3 DNA reads as TGTGCCAGCAGCTTGGACAGGGGGCCACGGGAGCAGTTCTTC. Translating gives CASSLDRGPREQFF. The full variable domain, rest sourced from reference TRBV7-3 and TRBJ2-1, is GAGVSQTPSNKVTEKGKYVELRCDPISGHTALYWYRQSLGQGPEFLIYFQGTGAADDSGLPNDRFFAVRPEGSVSTLKIQRTERGDSAVYLCASSLDRGPREQFFGPGTRLTVL.

The chain links TRBV5-6 to TRBJ2-1, with D possibly being TRBD1 (5 bases). The CDR3 spans 15 residues. V lost 2 bases and J lost 2, with 11 bases in between. Germline V gene sequence: CDR1 SGHDT, CDR2 YYEEEE. The CDR3 loop is CASSFGAGPYNEQFF. The CDR3 DNA reads as TGTGCCAGCAGCTTTGGGGCAGGCCCCTACAATGAGCAGTTCTTC.

This sequence joins TRBV15 and TRBJ1-4; D not certain. This CDR3 has 15 amino acids. V gave up 0 bases and J gave up 7 bases, with 12 bases separating them. CDR1 is LNHNV and CDR2 is YYDKDF in the germline V gene (reference sequence). DNA of the CDR3: TGTGCCACCAGCAGAGATCGGTCGACCGTTGAAAAACTGTTTTTT. This codes for CATSRDRSTVEKLFF.

This rearrangement joins TRBV6-2 or TRBV6-3 to TRBJ2-2, with 9 bases that match TRBD2. Germline V CDR1 and CDR2: MNHEY, SVGEGT. The ends lost 0 bases at V and 0 bases at J; junction bases unmatched: 5. CDR3 length: 18 amino acids. This CDR3 is CASSYSASGVANTGELFF. The DNA of the CDR3 is TGTGCCAGCAGTTACTCCGCTAGCGGGGTAGCGAACACCGGGGAGCTGTTTTTT.

The rearrangement uses TRBV24-1 and TRBJ1-2; D may be TRBD1 (5 bases). Per the germline V gene, CDR1 is KGHDR and CDR2 is SFDVKD. The CDR3 is 17 amino acids. The V end was cut by 0 bases, the J end by 3 bases, with 16 bases between. The CDR3 reads CATSDLEGLTGDYGYTF. The DNA for the CDR3 is TGTGCCACCAGTGATTTGGAGGGGCTCACGGGAGACTATGGCTACACCTTC.

V is TRBV19 and J is TRBJ1-5, with D perhaps matching TRBD1 (6 bases). The V end lost 7 bases, the J end lost 4 bases, and 8 bases lay between the germline ends. This CDR3 has 12 residues. CDR1 and CDR2 from the germline V gene are LNHDA and SQIVND (reference sequence). The CDR3 spells CASMDSNQPQHF. CDR3 DNA sequence: TGTGCCAGTATGGACAGTAATCAGCCCCAGCATTTT.